The 18 T cell receptor beta chains presented below share a single source sample, sequenced in a study of OX40 agonist ivuxolimab in advanced cancers. Some clones are missing from TCRdb's copy, which holds only in-frame ones; the method was immunoSEQ multiplex PCR. The sample contains fewer than 85,000 clones, around 92% of which appear only once. The input for sequencing was CD4+ or CD8+ T cells sorted from blood, taken in a trial of the OX40 agonist ivuxolimab. These TCRs come from an adult with an advanced solid tumor such as melanoma, head and neck, liver or kidney cancer.

The chain is built from TRBV4-2 and TRBJ2-6, with 12 bases matching TRBD1. The CDR3 consists of 19 residues. Looked up from germline, CDR1 is LGHNA and CDR2 is YNFKEQ. J gave up 1 base and V 4 bases, and 8 bases lay outside the gene matches. CDR3 amino acids: CASSPLPGQGASGANVLTF. CDR3 coding DNA: TGTGCCAGCAGCCCACTGCCGGGACAGGGGGCTTCTGGGGCCAACGTCCTGACTTTC.

The CDR3, as DNA: TGCGCCAGCAGTGATATGGTTGGTAGCGGGGGTATCTACAATGAGCAGTTCTTC. Residues: CASSDMVGSGGIYNEQFF. The V gene is TRBV10-2, the J gene TRBJ2-1; 9 bases agree with TRBD2. The CDR3 sequence is 18 residues long. V lost 3 bases, J lost 3 bases, and 12 bases stayed unmatched. The V gene's germline CDR1 is WSHSY and CDR2 SAAADI.

This rearrangement joins TRBV7-9 to TRBJ1-1; 10 nucleotides agree with TRBD1. This CDR3 contains 15 residues. J gave up 3 bases and V 5 bases, and 6 bases lay outside the gene matches. Germline V gene data show CDR1 as SEHNR and CDR2 as FQNEAQ (reference sequence). The CDR3 nucleotides are TGTGCCAGCAGCGCAGCCGGGACAGGGGACACTGAAGCTTTCTTT. It translates to CASSAAGTGDTEAFF.

This chain joins TRBV16 and TRBJ2-7; TRBD2 might be the D (6 bases). This CDR3 is 14 amino acids long. The germline CDR1 and CDR2 sequences are KGHSY and FQNENV. Trimming cost V 3 bases and J 6 bases, with 15 bases left between them. The CDR3 sequence: CASSHSEGLSEQYF. As DNA, the CDR3 is TGTGCCAGCAGCCATTCGGAGGGACTGAGCGAGCAGTACTTC.

V and J are TRBV9 and TRBJ2-3, with D unclear. The CDR3 covers 15 residues. CDR1 SGDLS and CDR2 YYNGEE come from the germline V gene. Trimming stripped 3 bases from V and 0 bases from J, with 11 bases between. CDR3 bases: TGTGCCAGCAGCGAACCCGGACCGAGCACAGATACGCAGTATTTT. Amino acid sequence: CASSEPGPSTDTQYF.

The rearrangement links TRBV7-3 to TRBJ1-1, with TRBD1 as a possible D gene (5 bases). Trimming stripped 2 bases from V and 4 bases from J, with 8 bases between. CDR3 length equals 13 residues. CDR1 is SGHTA, CDR2 FQGTGA, per germline. This CDR3 reads CASSLGGSTEAFF. Here the CDR3 DNA reads TGTGCCAGCAGCTTAGGGGGAAGCACTGAAGCTTTCTTT.

The J gene is TRBJ2-7, the V gene TRBV18; 10 bases agree with TRBD1. Trimming at V came to 2 bases and at J to 1 base, leaving 8 bases not matched to a gene. The CDR3 spans 17 residues. Germline CDR1 reads KGHSH; CDR2 reads LQKENI. The CDR3 DNA is TGTGCCAGCTCACCAACACCTGGACAGGGGGGATCCTACGAGCAGTACTTC. Its protein is CASSPTPGQGGSYEQYF.

The table lists this clone with a count of one. The chain recombines TRBV19 with TRBJ2-5; TRBD2 matches 11 bases. The germline CDR1 and CDR2 sequences are LNHDA and SQIVND (reference sequence). The trim removed 2 bases at V and 2 bases at J, leaving 7 bases unmatched. The CDR3 spans 17 residues. The CDR3 DNA is TGTGCCAGTAGTATACCCCTTTTAGCGGGGGGGCAAGAGACCCAGTACTTC. It encodes CASSIPLLAGGQETQYF.

V usage is TRBV30 and J usage is TRBJ2-7; 8 bases are shared with TRBD1. CDR3 length equals 14 residues. V lost 4 bases, J lost 0 bases, and 5 bases stayed unmatched. The V gene's germline CDR1 is GTSNPN and CDR2 SVGIG (reference sequence). The DNA of the CDR3 is TGTGCCTGGAACCACGGGACAGGCTCCTACGAGCAGTACTTC. It yields the protein CAWNHGTGSYEQYF.

The rearrangement links TRBV4-3 to TRBJ1-2; D call uncertain. The germline CDR1 and CDR2 sequences are LGHNA and YSLEER. Trimming pared 1 base from V and 1 base from J, leaving 7 bases between. This CDR3 is 14 amino acids long. DNA of the CDR3: TGCGCCAGCAGCCAAGGGGGAAATAACTATGGCTACACCTTC. This translates into CASSQGGNNYGYTF.

The chain links TRBV2 to TRBJ2-7; TRBD2 matches at 7 bases. V was clipped by 11 bases and J by 0 bases; unmatched bases: 4. This CDR3 has 12 amino acids. Looked up from germline, CDR1 is SNHLY and CDR2 is FYNNEI. CDR3 in DNA: TGTGCCGGGGGGGACGCCTCCTACGAGCAGTACTTC. Amino acids: CAGGDASYEQYF.

J is TRBJ1-3 and V is TRBV4-2; 8 bases are shared with TRBD1. CDR1 is LGHNA and CDR2 is YNFKEQ in the germline V gene. The CDR3 totals 15 residues. The J segment lost 6 bases and the V segment lost 3 bases, leaving 7 bases of the junction unmatched. The CDR3 DNA is TGTGCCAGCAGCCAGGAACAGGGGGAGGAAAACACCATATATTTT. Protein product: CASSQEQGEENTIYF.

Only one count was recorded for this clone. The chain employs TRBV2 and TRBJ2-1, with D tentatively TRBD1 (6 bases). The CDR3 has 12 amino acids. Germline CDR1 is SNHLY and CDR2 is FYNNEI. V dropped 5 bases and J dropped 11 bases, with 13 bases sitting between them. The CDR3 nucleotides are TGTGCCAGCAGTTACGACAGGCACAAGCAGTTCTTC. This gives the protein CASSYDRHKQFF.

This chain joins TRBV4-1 and TRBJ2-1, with D hard to call. The CDR3 covers 15 residues. Trimming took off 1 base at V and 0 bases at J, with 7 bases between the two ends. Germline assignment: CDR1 MGHRA and CDR2 YSYEKL. The CDR3 spells CASSQAPSSYNEQFF. The CDR3 region has the DNA TGCGCCAGCAGCCAAGCGCCGAGCTCCTACAATGAGCAGTTCTTC.

The chain links TRBV19 to TRBJ2-3; D may be TRBD1 or TRBD2 (5 bases each). Germline V gene data show CDR1 as LNHDA and CDR2 as SQIVND (reference sequence). V lost 5 bases to trimming and J lost 2 bases, with 14 bases between them. This CDR3 has 15 amino acids. CDR3 sequence (DNA): TGTGCCAGTAGTCCCAAGGGACCGAACACAGATACGCAGTATTTT. Protein product: CASSPKGPNTDTQYF.

J is TRBJ1-2 and V is TRBV20-1; D is unresolved. The V and J ends lost 7 bases and 8 bases respectively, with 5 bases between them. Germline V lookup: CDR1 DFQATT, CDR2 SNEGSKA (reference sequence). The CDR3 runs to 8 residues. CDR3 sequence reads: CSVGGYTF. CDR3 in DNA: TGCAGTGTAGGGGGCTACACCTTC.

This chain links TRBV9 with TRBJ1-1; tentative D call: TRBD1 (5 bases). The CDR3 totals 15 residues. Deletions cut 0 bases from V and 3 bases from J, with 12 bases between. The V gene's germline CDR1 is SGDLS and CDR2 YYNGEE. The DNA for the CDR3 is TGTGCCAGCAGCGTAGGGGGGAGAATGGACACTGAAGCTTTCTTT. Amino acids: CASSVGGRMDTEAFF.

The V call is TRBV20-1, the J call TRBJ2-7, with D unresolved. Trimming left V 4 bases short and J 5 bases short, with 9 bases between. From germline, CDR1 is DFQATT and CDR2 SNEGSKA (reference sequence). CDR3 length: 11 residues. The CDR3 DNA is TGCAGTGCTACCGACTTCGACGAGCAGTACTTC. Its translation: CSATDFDEQYF.